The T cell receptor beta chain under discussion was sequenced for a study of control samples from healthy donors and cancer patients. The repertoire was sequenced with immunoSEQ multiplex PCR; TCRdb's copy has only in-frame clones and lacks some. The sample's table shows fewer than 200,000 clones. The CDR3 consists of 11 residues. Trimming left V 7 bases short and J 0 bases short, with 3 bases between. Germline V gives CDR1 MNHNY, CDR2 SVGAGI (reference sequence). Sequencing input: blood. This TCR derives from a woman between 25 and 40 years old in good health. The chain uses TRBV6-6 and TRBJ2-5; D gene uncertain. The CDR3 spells CASNYQETQYF. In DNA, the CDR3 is TGTGCCAGCAACTACCAAGAGACCCAGTACTTC.